The 24 T cell receptor beta chains below all came from one sample that was sequenced in a study of blood T cell repertoires in COVID-19. The repertoire was sequenced with immunoSEQ multiplex PCR; TCRdb's copy has only in-frame clones and lacks some. The table has some 450,000 clones, more than 70% seen once. Sequenced material: peripheral blood. The receptors shown here come from a woman between 50 and 59 years old with COVID-19, enrolled during active disease.

The V and J genes are TRBV7-2 and TRBJ2-3; D call uncertain. The CDR3 length is 12 residues. Germline V CDR1 and CDR2: SGHTA, FQGNSA. Trimming pared 3 bases from V and 7 bases from J, leaving 8 bases between. CDR3 in amino acids: CASSFLENTQYF. DNA for the CDR3: TGTGCCAGCAGCTTTTTAGAGAATACGCAGTATTTT. Looking up the rest from reference TRBV7-2 and TRBJ2-3 gives the full variable domain: GAGVSQSPSNKVTEKGKDVELRCDPISGHTALYWYRQSLGQGLEFLIYFQGNSAPDKSGLPSDRFSAERTGGSVSTLTIQRTQQEDSAVYLCASSFLENTQYFGPGTRLTVL.

The chain links TRBV27 to TRBJ1-5; D not certain. Germline V lookup: CDR1 MNHEY, CDR2 SMNVEV (reference sequence). Trimming shortened V by 6 bases and J by 1 base, and 4 bases separated the two germline ends. The CDR3 totals 12 residues. CDR3 region: CASSRSNQPQHF. CDR3 bases: TGTGCCAGCAGCAGGAGCAATCAGCCCCAGCATTTT.

The rearrangement links TRBV19 to TRBJ2-1, with TRBD2 matching over 7 bases. Looked up from germline, CDR1 is LNHDA and CDR2 is SQIVND (reference sequence). V was pared by 4 bases and J by 8 bases, with 5 bases of the junction left unmatched. The CDR3 covers 13 residues. CDR3 residues: CASSTLARDEQFF. CDR3 sequence (DNA): TGTGCCAGTAGTACACTAGCGAGGGATGAGCAGTTCTTC.

The chain links TRBV5-1 to TRBJ2-1; 9 nucleotides agree with TRBD2. The CDR3 contains 15 residues. V lost 4 bases to trimming and J lost 4 bases; unmatched junction nucleotides: 6. Germline V lookup: CDR1 SGHRS, CDR2 YFSETQ. DNA of the CDR3: TGCGCCAGCAGCCGGACTAGCGCGGCATACAATGAGCAGTTCTTC. This translates into CASSRTSAAYNEQFF.

J is TRBJ1-2 and V is TRBV5-5; no clear D gene. This CDR3 has 15 amino acids. Germline CDR1 reads SGHKS; CDR2 reads YYEKEE (reference sequence). Trimming cost V 0 bases and J 0 bases, with 9 bases left between them. This chain's CDR3 is CASSLDGGANYGYTF. The DNA of the CDR3 is TGTGCCAGCAGCTTGGACGGAGGAGCTAACTATGGCTACACCTTC. The full variable domain, its missing parts supplied by reference TRBV5-5 and TRBJ1-2, is DAGVTQSPTHLIKTRGQQVTLRCSPISGHKSVSWYQQVLGQGPQFIFQYYEKEERGRGNFPDRFSARQFPNYSSELNVNALLLGDSALYLCASSLDGGANYGYTFGSGTRLTVV.

The V and J genes are TRBV19 and TRBJ1-5, with D tentatively TRBD1 (5 bases). The germline gives CDR1 LNHDA, CDR2 SQIVND (reference sequence). The ends were cut back, 3 bases at V and 2 bases at J, with 14 bases in the middle. CDR3 length equals 16 residues. CDR3 DNA: TGTGCCAGTAGTATGCAGGACGGAGGGGGCAATCAGCCCCAGCATTTT. Protein product: CASSMQDGGGNQPQHF.

The chain links TRBV4-2 to TRBJ1-1; 7 nucleotides agree with TRBD1. This CDR3 contains 15 residues. CDR1 and CDR2 from the germline V gene are LGHNA and YNFKEQ. Trimming removed 4 bases from V and 7 bases from J; junction bases left unmatched: 12. As DNA, the CDR3 is TGTGCCAGCAGCCTCGACAGGGATTGGGGCTTTGAAGCTTTCTTT. This sequence encodes CASSLDRDWGFEAFF.

This chain links TRBV7-8 with TRBJ1-3; D might be TRBD1 (5 bases). This CDR3 contains 15 residues. Germline V gene sequence: CDR1 SGHVS, CDR2 FQNEAQ. Trimming shortened V by 6 bases and J by 3 bases, and 15 bases separated the two germline ends. The CDR3 spells CASSPTGAGGNTIYF. CDR3 DNA: TGTGCCAGCAGTCCCACAGGCGCCGGTGGAAACACCATATATTTT.

This rearrangement joins TRBV6-5 to TRBJ1-2; TRBD1 matches 7 bases. Germline CDR1 MNHEY, CDR2 SVGAGI. CDR3 size: 15 residues. V gave up 4 bases and J gave up 4 bases; unmatched junction bases: 9. The CDR3 loop is CASSSSPRGVYGYTF. The DNA for the CDR3 is TGTGCCAGCAGTTCCTCTCCCAGGGGGGTCTATGGCTACACCTTC.

The chain employs TRBV30 and TRBJ1-1, with 8 bases aligning to TRBD1. This CDR3 contains 16 residues. J was trimmed by 6 bases and V by 5 bases; bases with no gene match: 17. Germline V gene lookup returns CDR1 GTSNPN and CDR2 SVGIG (reference sequence). CDR3 in DNA: TGTGCCTGGGCCCCGACAGGGGTTGGATTCCTATCTGAAGCTTTCTTT. Translating it yields CAWAPTGVGFLSEAFF.

The chain joins TRBV5-6 to TRBJ2-1, with TRBD1 identical over 7 bases. There are 16 residues in the CDR3. The V gene's germline CDR1 is SGHDT and CDR2 YYEEEE. V lost 3 bases, J lost 1 base, and 7 bases stayed unmatched. The CDR3 region has the DNA TGTGCCAGCAGCTGGGTAACAGGGGAGTCCTACAATGAGCAGTTCTTC. This translates into CASSWVTGESYNEQFF.

The genes are TRBV27 and TRBJ1-5; D not resolved. The CDR3 loop spans 13 amino acids. CDR1 MNHEY and CDR2 SMNVEV come from the germline V gene (reference sequence). V lost 3 bases to trimming and J lost 5 bases, with 8 bases between them. CDR3 nucleotides: TGTGCCAGCAGTTTTGAGATTGATCAGCCCCAGCATTTT. As protein: CASSFEIDQPQHF.

The V gene is TRBV24-1, the J gene TRBJ2-3; 9 bases match TRBD1. Per the germline V gene, CDR1 is KGHDR and CDR2 is SFDVKD. This CDR3 has 14 amino acids. Unmatched junction bases numbered 7, after V lost 10 bases and J lost 3 bases. The CDR3 loop is CATKQGAGTDTQYF. The DNA for the CDR3 is TGTGCCACTAAACAGGGGGCCGGGACAGATACGCAGTATTTT.

V is TRBV11-2 and J is TRBJ2-3; tentatively, D is TRBD1 (6 bases). CDR3 length: 14 residues. In germline, CDR1 is SGHAT, CDR2 FQNNGV. Trimming removed 4 bases at V and 6 bases at J, with 14 bases between. The CDR3 reads CASSSNAGADTQYF. CDR3 DNA sequence: TGTGCCAGCAGCTCAAACGCAGGGGCCGATACGCAGTATTTT.

The V and J genes are TRBV11-2 and TRBJ2-1, with D hard to call. This CDR3 region has 12 residues. CDR1 is SGHAT and CDR2 is FQNNGV in the germline V gene. Trimming pared 5 bases from V and 4 bases from J, leaving 6 bases between. CDR3 protein: CASSPPYNEQFF. CDR3 sequence (DNA): TGTGCCAGCAGCCCCCCATACAATGAGCAGTTCTTC.

The rearrangement uses TRBV2 and TRBJ2-5; D uncertain. The CDR3 length is 14 residues. The germline V gene encodes CDR1 SNHLY and CDR2 FYNNEI. Trimming left V 4 bases short and J 5 bases short, with 14 bases between. CDR3 sequence (DNA): TGTGCCAGCAGTGCTTATAGTCCCCGGGAGACCCAGTACTTC. It codes for CASSAYSPRETQYF.

The chain uses TRBV6-5 and TRBJ1-2; TRBD1 matches 8 bases. J gave up 4 bases and V 6 bases, and 4 bases lay outside the gene matches. This CDR3 has 13 residues. Germline CDR1 reads MNHEY; CDR2 reads SVGAGI. CDR3 sequence (DNA): TGTGCCAGCAGAGGGGACAGGATCTATGGCTACACCTTC. This sequence encodes CASRGDRIYGYTF.

This chain connects TRBV29-1 to TRBJ2-7; D is perhaps TRBD2 (5 bases). Germline V gene data show CDR1 as SQVTM and CDR2 as ANQGSEA. CDR3 size: 13 residues. The V end was cut by 4 bases, the J end by 4 bases, with 14 bases between. The CDR3 region has the DNA TGCAGCGTTGGTCGGGCAGGAGGTTACGAGCAGTACTTC. It translates to CSVGRAGGYEQYF.

The V and J genes are TRBV12-5 and TRBJ1-2; no clear D gene. The CDR3 spans 16 residues. Germline values: CDR1 LGHNT, CDR2 FRNRAP. Trimming cost V 4 bases and J 1 base, with 16 bases left between them. This chain's CDR3 is CASGSPEHLSNYGYTF. For the CDR3, the DNA is TGTGCTAGTGGTTCGCCCGAGCACCTTAGTAACTATGGCTACACCTTC. The variable domain in full, completed from reference TRBV12-5 and TRBJ1-2, reads DARVTQTPRHKVTEMGQEVTMRCQPILGHNTVFWYRQTMMQGLELLAYFRNRAPLDDSGMPKDRFSAEMPDATLATLKIQPSEPRDSAVYFCASGSPEHLSNYGYTFGSGTRLTVV.

The chain recombines TRBV20-1 with TRBJ1-1, with a tentative D call TRBD1 (5 bases). Trimming removed 1 base at V and 8 bases at J, with 8 bases between. CDR3 size: 11 residues. The germline CDR1 and CDR2 sequences are DFQATT and SNEGSKA (reference sequence). The CDR3 sequence is CSARGQIEAFF. CDR3 bases: TGCAGTGCTAGAGGACAGATCGAAGCTTTCTTT.

The chain combines TRBV3-1 (or the pseudogene TRBV3-2) with TRBJ2-5; D not certain. This CDR3 spans 12 amino acids. Trimming removed 0 bases from V and 5 bases from J, with 4 bases in between. Germline CDR1 and CDR2: LGHDT and YNNKEL (reference sequence). The CDR3 here is CASSQDLETQYF. CDR3 in DNA: TGTGCCAGCAGCCAAGACCTGGAGACCCAGTACTTC.

The chain carries TRBV5-1 and TRBJ1-1, with 9 bases aligning to TRBD1. After removal of 4 bases from V and 1 base from J, the junction contained 5 bases not matched to a gene. Germline lookup yields CDR1 SGHRS and CDR2 YFSETQ. CDR3 length: 15 amino acids. CDR3 residues: CASSPGQGANTEAFF. DNA of the CDR3: TGCGCCAGCAGCCCGGGACAGGGTGCGAACACTGAAGCTTTCTTT.

This chain connects TRBV4-1 to TRBJ2-3; 7 nucleotides match TRBD1. V lost 4 bases to trimming and J lost 6 bases; unmatched junction nucleotides: 4. The CDR3 is 13 residues long. In germline, CDR1 is MGHRA, CDR2 YSYEKL. The DNA for the CDR3 is TGCGCCAGCAGCCCCCAGGGGGAGGATACGCAGTATTTT. It yields the protein CASSPQGEDTQYF.

The rearrangement links TRBV9 to TRBJ2-1; 12 bases map to TRBD2. This CDR3 is built from 16 residues. The V segment lost 3 bases and the J segment 10 bases; nucleotides outside the gene matches: 11. Looked up from germline, CDR1 is SGDLS and CDR2 is YYNGEE. The CDR3 protein is CASSETSGGLGAEQFF. Here the CDR3 DNA reads TGTGCCAGCAGCGAGACTAGCGGGGGCCTGGGGGCCGAGCAGTTCTTC.